The 17 T cell receptor beta chains given below trace back to one sample, sequenced in a study of Ad26.COV2.S vaccination and SARS-CoV-2 variants (dated by TCRdb to about 2021). The method was the immunoSEQ multiplex PCR assay. TCRdb took this table from immuneACCESS and kept in-frame rearrangements with V and J called. Such tables lack part of the clones; where checked against another copy, unresolved V genes explain under half of the gap, and the rest is unexplained. Present in this sample are almost 400,000 clones, approximately 91% of which were seen just once. Of the sample, 1.9% is held by the ten largest clones. In the paper's terms, the treatment or condition label means: 15 to 20 received Ad26.COV2.S at low or high dose, single or two shots; roughly five received placebo; per-sample allocation not given. Repertoires of vaccine and placebo recipients were sequenced from samples taken on day 63 after the first injection.

The starting material was peripheral blood, obtained in a trial of Ad26.COV2.S vaccine versus placebo. The receptors were sampled from a person aged 18-65 years who received the Ad26.COV2.S COVID-19 vaccine or a placebo.

There are many counts of this clone. The V gene is TRBV7-2, the J gene TRBJ1-6, with D maybe TRBD1 (6 bases). The germline CDR1 and CDR2 sequences are SGHTA and FQGNSA. The CDR3 is made up of 15 amino acids. The V end lost 5 bases, the J end lost 0 bases, and 8 bases lay between the germline ends. The CDR3 nucleotides read TGTGCCAGCAGCCGGACAGTCTCCTATAATTCACCCCTCCACTTT. This sequence encodes CASSRTVSYNSPLHF.

The rearrangement links TRBV2 to TRBJ1-6, with D possibly TRBD1 on 6 matching bases. V was clipped by 6 bases and J by 8 bases, with 14 bases between them. Germline V CDR1 and CDR2: SNHLY, FYNNEI. This CDR3 region has 14 residues. CDR3 DNA sequence: TGTGCCAGCAGGATGGACAGATGGGATTCACCCCTCCACTTT. Translated: CASRMDRWDSPLHF.

The chain carries TRBV6-5 and TRBJ2-5; D uncertain. CDR3 length: 11 amino acids. Per germline, CDR1 MNHEY and CDR2 SVGAGI. V lost 6 bases to trimming and J lost 7 bases, with 9 bases between them. The CDR3 coding sequence is TGTGCCAGCAGCTCCGTGGGGACCCAGTACTTC. Amino acid sequence: CASSSVGTQYF.

This sequence joins TRBV10-3 and TRBJ2-7, with 9 bases lining up with TRBD1. This CDR3 has 12 amino acids. Germline V gene data show CDR1 as ENHRY and CDR2 as SYGVKD. Trimming at V came to 9 bases and at J to 6 bases, leaving 6 bases not matched to a gene. The CDR3 here is CAIRTGASEQYF. CDR3 nucleotide sequence: TGTGCCATTCGGACAGGGGCCAGCGAGCAGTACTTC.

This chain connects TRBV28 to TRBJ2-1; D remains unclear. The V end lost 6 bases, the J end lost 0 bases, and 6 bases lay between the germline ends. Germline assignment: CDR1 MDHEN and CDR2 SYDVKM. The length of the CDR3 is 13 residues. The CDR3 DNA reads TGTGCCAGCAGGCGGAGCTCCTACAATGAGCAGTTCTTC. Amino acid sequence: CASRRSSYNEQFF.

The chain employs TRBV10-3 and TRBJ1-4; 7 bases line up with TRBD1. This CDR3 is 17 amino acids long. CDR1 is ENHRY and CDR2 is SYGVKD in the germline V gene. The junction had 5 bases not matched to a gene; V was cut back by 0 bases and J by 1 base. In DNA, the CDR3 is TGTGCCATCAGTGAGTCGGGGACAGAGAGAACTAATGAAAAACTGTTTTTT. Translated, it gives CAISESGTERTNEKLFF.

V and J are TRBV19 and TRBJ1-5, with D possibly being TRBD1 (5 bases). Trimming took 3 bases from V and 2 from J, leaving 17 bases between them. CDR1 LNHDA and CDR2 SQIVND come from the germline V gene (reference sequence). The CDR3 covers 17 residues. The CDR3 sequence: CASSILRQGGGNQPQHF. The CDR3 nucleotides are TGTGCCAGTAGTATCCTTCGGCAGGGTGGAGGCAATCAGCCCCAGCATTTT.

The gene calls are TRBV28 and TRBJ2-5; D is ambiguous. Germline V gene data show CDR1 as MDHEN and CDR2 as SYDVKM. The CDR3 runs to 12 residues. V lost 4 bases, J lost 2 bases, and 5 bases lay in between. The CDR3 loop reads CASSSLQETQYF. CDR3 sequence (DNA): TGTGCCAGCAGTTCCCTTCAAGAGACCCAGTACTTC.

This clone was seen just once. CDR3 in DNA: TGTGCCAGCAGTGCTATAGGGAGGGCAGATACGCAGTATTTT. Residues: CASSAIGRADTQYF. The genes are TRBV28 and TRBJ2-3; TRBD2 aligns across 7 bases. CDR3 size: 14 residues. Germline CDR1 and CDR2: MDHEN and SYDVKM. V gave up 5 bases and J gave up 4 bases; unmatched junction bases: 6.

This rearrangement joins TRBV7-8 to TRBJ2-1; D is ambiguous. The germline V and J ends were trimmed by 1 base and 4 bases, with 8 bases remaining between them. CDR3 length: 14 amino acids. Germline CDR1 and CDR2: SGHVS and FQNEAQ. DNA for the CDR3: TGTGCCAGCAGCTTAGAAGGCTCTTACAATGAGCAGTTCTTC. Translated, it gives CASSLEGSYNEQFF.

This chain joins TRBV6-1 and TRBJ2-1; 10 positions agree with TRBD2. Losses at the gene ends were 4 bases for V and 1 base for J; bases not matched to a gene: 4. CDR1 is MNHNS and CDR2 is SASEGT in the germline V gene. The length of the CDR3 is 16 residues. CDR3 in DNA: TGTGCCAGCAGTGGGAGGACTAGCGGTTCCTACAATGAGCAGTTCTTC. It is translated as CASSGRTSGSYNEQFF.

This chain uses TRBV5-1 with TRBJ1-2; D remains ambiguous. V was clipped by 1 base and J by 1 base, with 17 bases between them. The CDR3 totals 17 residues. Germline V lookup: CDR1 SGHRS, CDR2 YFSETQ. The CDR3 region is CASSLWKSGTHNYGYTF. The DNA of the CDR3 is TGCGCCAGCAGCTTGTGGAAGTCAGGCACCCATAACTATGGCTACACCTTC.

J is TRBJ1-5 and V is TRBV5-1, with D hard to call. Germline-derived CDR1 and CDR2 are SGHRS and YFSETQ. V lost 0 bases, J lost 1 base, and 8 bases lay in between. This CDR3 is built from 15 residues. CDR3 bases: TGCGCCAGCAGCTTGGGGCAGTTCAGCAATCAGCCCCAGCATTTT. Translated, it gives CASSLGQFSNQPQHF.

V and J are TRBV19 and TRBJ1-1; unclear D gene. The CDR3 has 16 residues. Germline V gene lookup returns CDR1 LNHDA and CDR2 SQIVND (reference sequence). V dropped 5 bases and J dropped 1 base, with 17 bases sitting between them. The CDR3 spells CASSSDPRHPNTEAFF. In DNA form, the CDR3 reads TGTGCCAGTAGTTCAGACCCGAGACATCCGAACACTGAAGCTTTCTTT.

The chain carries TRBV7-3 and TRBJ2-2; 9 nucleotides match TRBD2. Losses at the gene ends were 5 bases for V and 4 bases for J; bases not matched to a gene: 5. This CDR3 spans 15 amino acids. In germline, CDR1 is SGHTA, CDR2 FQGTGA. The CDR3 region is CASSRGRGPTGELFF. The CDR3 nucleotides are TGTGCCAGCAGCCGCGGGAGGGGACCCACCGGGGAGCTGTTTTTT.

The chain recombines TRBV19 with TRBJ1-5; 7 positions agree with TRBD1. V lost 0 bases and J lost 2; bases outside the gene matches: 1. The CDR3 has 15 amino acids. In germline, CDR1 is LNHDA, CDR2 SQIVND (reference sequence). CDR3 in DNA: TGTGCCAGTAGTATAGAAGGGGGCGGCAATCAGCCCCAGCATTTT. This gives the protein CASSIEGGGNQPQHF.

The rearrangement links TRBV7-8 to TRBJ1-2, with 8 positions matching TRBD1. This CDR3 is 15 amino acids long. Germline values: CDR1 SGHVS, CDR2 FQNEAQ. V dropped 4 bases and J dropped 8; count of bases not matched to a gene: 12. The DNA for the CDR3 is TGTGCCAGCAGCTCATTTCGACAGGGGCCGGGAGGCTACACCTTC. Translated, it gives CASSSFRQGPGGYTF.